This T cell receptor (beta chain) appears in the sequencing data of a study of blood T cell repertoires in COVID-19. CDR1 SGHRS and CDR2 YFSETQ come from the germline V gene. V was clipped by 4 bases and J by 0 bases; unmatched bases: 5. This CDR3 is built from 16 residues. In the source study's methods: Reference gene primer amplification in the assay estimated nucleated cell counts. Sequencing used immunoSEQ multiplex PCR; TCRdb keeps in-frame clones, though not all of them. The V and J calls and clone size come from that table; D and trimming were worked out from the DNA. This sample carries 150,000 to 200,000 clones, roughly four fifths of them seen once, and the ten largest clones take 10% to 15%.

The sequenced sample was PBMCs or T cells enriched from blood (not recorded which). The chain joins TRBV5-1 to TRBJ2-3; 10 nucleotides line up with TRBD2. This TCR came from a man in his fifties who had recovered from COVID-19. The CDR3 loop reads CASSASGGTSTDTQYF. The CDR3 DNA follows: TGCGCCAGCAGCGCTAGCGGGGGAACCAGCACAGATACGCAGTATTTT.